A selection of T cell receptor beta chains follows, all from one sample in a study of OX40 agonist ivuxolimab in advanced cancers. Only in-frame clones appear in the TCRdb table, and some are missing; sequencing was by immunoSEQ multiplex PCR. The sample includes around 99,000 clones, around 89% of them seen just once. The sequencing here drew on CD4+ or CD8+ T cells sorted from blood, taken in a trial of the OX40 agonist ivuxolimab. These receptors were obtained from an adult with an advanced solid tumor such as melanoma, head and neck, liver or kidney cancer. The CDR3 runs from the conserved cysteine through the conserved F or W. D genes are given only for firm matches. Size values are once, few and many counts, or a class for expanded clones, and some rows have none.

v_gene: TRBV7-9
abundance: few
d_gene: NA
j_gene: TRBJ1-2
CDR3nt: TGTGCCAGCAGCTTCGGCCAGGCCAATGGCTACACCTTC
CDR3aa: CASSFGQANGYTF

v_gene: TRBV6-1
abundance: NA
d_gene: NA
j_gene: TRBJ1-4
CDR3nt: TGTGCCAGCTGCACGAGTGCACGTAATGAAAAACTGTTTTTT
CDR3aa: CASCTSARNEKLFF

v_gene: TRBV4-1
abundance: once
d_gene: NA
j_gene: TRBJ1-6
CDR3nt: TGCGCCAGCACCGGGTCCTATAATTCACCCCTCCACTTT
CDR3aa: CASTGSYNSPLHF

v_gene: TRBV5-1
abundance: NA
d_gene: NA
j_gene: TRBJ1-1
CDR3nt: TGCGCCAGCAGCGGACCCGGGACATCAGGAAGCACTGAAGCTTTCTTT
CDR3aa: CASSGPGTSGSTEAFF

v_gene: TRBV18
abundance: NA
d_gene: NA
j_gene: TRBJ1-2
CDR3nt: TGTGCCAGCTCACCACAGGCAGGGTCTAACTATGGCTACACCTTC
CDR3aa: CASSPQAGSNYGYTF

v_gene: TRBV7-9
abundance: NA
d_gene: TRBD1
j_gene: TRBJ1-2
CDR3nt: TGTGCCAGCAGCTTCGTTGCAGGGGGCGTCTGGGTACACTATGGCTACACCTTC
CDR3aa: CASSFVAGGVWVHYGYTF

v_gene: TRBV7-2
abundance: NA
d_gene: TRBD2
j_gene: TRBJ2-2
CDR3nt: TGTGCCAGCAGCTTTAGCGGGAGGGCCGCCGGGGAGCTGTTTTTT
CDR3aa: CASSFSGRAAGELFF

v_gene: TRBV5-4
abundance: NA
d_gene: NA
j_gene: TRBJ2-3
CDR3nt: TGTGCCAGCAGCTTCGAGATGGATACGCAGTATTTT
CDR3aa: CASSFEMDTQYF

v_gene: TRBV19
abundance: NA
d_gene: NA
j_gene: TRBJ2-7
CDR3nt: TGTGCCAGTAGTCCCCAGGGATCAGGGGAGCAGTACTTC
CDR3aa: CASSPQGSGEQYF

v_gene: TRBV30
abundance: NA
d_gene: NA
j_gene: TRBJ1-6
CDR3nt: TGTGCCTGGATAGGGGGGCGAGGAGATAATTCACCCCTCCACTTT
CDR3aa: CAWIGGRGDNSPLHF

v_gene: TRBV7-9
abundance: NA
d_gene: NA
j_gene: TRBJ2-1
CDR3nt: TGTGCCAGCAGCCGAAGATTAGACAATGAGCAGTTCTTC
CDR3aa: CASSRRLDNEQFF

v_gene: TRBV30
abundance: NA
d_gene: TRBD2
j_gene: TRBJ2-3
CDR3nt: TGTGCCTGCCACGGACTAGCGGGCCCGCCAGATACGCAGTATTTT
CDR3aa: CACHGLAGPPDTQYF

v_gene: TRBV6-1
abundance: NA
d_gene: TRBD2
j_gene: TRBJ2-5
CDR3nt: TGTGCCAGCAGTGAAATGGTAGCGGGCCGATCGGGGACCCAGTACTTC
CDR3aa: CASSEMVAGRSGTQYF

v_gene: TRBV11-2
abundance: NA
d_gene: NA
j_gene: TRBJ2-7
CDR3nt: TGTGCCAGCAGCTCCATGTGGACTTCCTACGAGCAGTACTTC
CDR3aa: CASSSMWTSYEQYF

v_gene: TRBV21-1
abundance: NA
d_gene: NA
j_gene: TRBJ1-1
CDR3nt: TGTGCCAGCAGCAACCTCGACAGGGCACTTACTGAAGCTTTCTTT
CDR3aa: CASSNLDRALTEAFF

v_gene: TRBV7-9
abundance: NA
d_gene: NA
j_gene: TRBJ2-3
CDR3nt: TGTGCCAGCAGCTTAGGGCAGGGGTCCAATTTT
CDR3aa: CASSLGQGSNF

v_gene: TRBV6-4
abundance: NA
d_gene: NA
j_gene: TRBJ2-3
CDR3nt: TGTGCCAGCAGTGTGAGGGATGGGGATACGCAGTATTTT
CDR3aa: CASSVRDGDTQYF

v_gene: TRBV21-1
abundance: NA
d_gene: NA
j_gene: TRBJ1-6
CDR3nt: TGTGCCAGCAGCGACGCTCTTTTTTTGGATAATTCACCCCTCCACTTT
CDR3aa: CASSDALFLDNSPLHF

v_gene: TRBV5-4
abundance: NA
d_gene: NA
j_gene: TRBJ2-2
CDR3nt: TGTGCCAGCAGCTTGGCAGGCACCGGGGAGCTGTTTTTT
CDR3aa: CASSLAGTGELFF

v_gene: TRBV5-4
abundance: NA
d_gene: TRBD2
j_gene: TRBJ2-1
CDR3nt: TGTGCCAGCAGCTTTAGCGGGGGGAACAATGAGCAGTTCTTC
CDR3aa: CASSFSGGNNEQFF

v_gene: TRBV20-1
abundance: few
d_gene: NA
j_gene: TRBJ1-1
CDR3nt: TGCAGTGCTCTTTTTGGCACTGAAGCTTTCTTT
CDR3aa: CSALFGTEAFF

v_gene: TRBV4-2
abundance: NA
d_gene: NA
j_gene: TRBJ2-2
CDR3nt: TGTGCCAGCAGCCAAGAAGTTACCGGGGAGCTGTTTTTT
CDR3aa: CASSQEVTGELFF

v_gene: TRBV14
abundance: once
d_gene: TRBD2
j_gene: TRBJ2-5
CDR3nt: TGTGCCACTTCCCGGACTAGCGGGATGGGGGGAGAGACCCAGTACTTC
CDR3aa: CATSRTSGMGGETQYF

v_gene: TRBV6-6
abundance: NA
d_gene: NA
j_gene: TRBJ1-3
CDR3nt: TGTGCCAGCAATCTAGGTGGCTCTGGAAACACCATATATTTT
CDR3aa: CASNLGGSGNTIYF

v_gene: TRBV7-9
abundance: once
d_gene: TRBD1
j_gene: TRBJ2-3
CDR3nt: TGTGCCAGCAGCTTAGGGGACAGGGGGCTTGGAGATACGCAGTATTTT
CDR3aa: CASSLGDRGLGDTQYF

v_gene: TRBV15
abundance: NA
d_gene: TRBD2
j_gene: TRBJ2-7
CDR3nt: TGTGCCACCAGCAGAGGACTAGCGGGGTCCTACGAGCAGTACTTC
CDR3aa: CATSRGLAGSYEQYF

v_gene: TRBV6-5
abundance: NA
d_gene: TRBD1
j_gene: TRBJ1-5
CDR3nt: TGTGCCAGCAGTTTCGGGCAGGGGGCCAATCAGCCCCAGCATTTT
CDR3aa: CASSFGQGANQPQHF

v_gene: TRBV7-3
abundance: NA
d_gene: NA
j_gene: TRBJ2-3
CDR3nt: TGTGCCAGCAGGGGGGGACTCACGGCGTTAGATACGCAGTATTTT
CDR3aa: CASRGGLTALDTQYF

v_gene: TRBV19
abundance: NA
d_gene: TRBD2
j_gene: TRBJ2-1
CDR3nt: TGTGCCAGTTGTAGCGGGGGAACCTACAATGAGCAGTTCTTC
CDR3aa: CASCSGGTYNEQFF

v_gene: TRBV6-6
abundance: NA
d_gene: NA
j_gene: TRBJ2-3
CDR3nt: TGTGCCAGCAGCCCCCCGGGGACAGATACGCAGTATTTT
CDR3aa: CASSPPGTDTQYF

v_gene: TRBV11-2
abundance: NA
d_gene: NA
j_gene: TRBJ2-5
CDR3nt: TGTGCCAGCAGCCCTCAGCCGGGCATCCTGGAGACCCAGTACTTC
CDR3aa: CASSPQPGILETQYF

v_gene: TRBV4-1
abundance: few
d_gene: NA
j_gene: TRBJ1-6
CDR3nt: TGCGCCAGCAGCCGCCCGGGAGGTTCACCCCTCCACTTT
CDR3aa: CASSRPGGSPLHF

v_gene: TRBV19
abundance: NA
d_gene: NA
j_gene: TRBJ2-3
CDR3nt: TGTGCCAGTAGTACCGCCACAGGGACCAGCACAGATACGCAGTATTTT
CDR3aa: CASSTATGTSTDTQYF

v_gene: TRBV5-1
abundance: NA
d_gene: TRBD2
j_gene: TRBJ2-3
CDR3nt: TGCGCCAGCAGCCTAGCGGGAGGGCCAGATACGCAGTATTTT
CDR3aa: CASSLAGGPDTQYF

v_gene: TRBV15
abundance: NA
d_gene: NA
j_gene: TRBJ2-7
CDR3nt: TGTGCCACCAGCAGAGGTACCGGAGGCTCCTACGAGCAGTACTTC
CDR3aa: CATSRGTGGSYEQYF

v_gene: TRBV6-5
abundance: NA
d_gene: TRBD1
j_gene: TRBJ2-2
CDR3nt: TGTGCCAGCAGTTACCGGACAGGACCGAACACCGGGGAGCTGTTTTTT
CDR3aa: CASSYRTGPNTGELFF

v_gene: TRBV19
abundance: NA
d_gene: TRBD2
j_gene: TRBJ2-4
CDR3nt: TGTGCCAGTAGTATAAGGGAGGGAAACATTCAGTACTTC
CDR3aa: CASSIREGNIQYF

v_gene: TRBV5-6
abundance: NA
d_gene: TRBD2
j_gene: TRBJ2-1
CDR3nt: TGTGCCAGCAGCAAAACTAGCGGGAGGGCCTTGTACAATGAGCAGTTCTTC
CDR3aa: CASSKTSGRALYNEQFF

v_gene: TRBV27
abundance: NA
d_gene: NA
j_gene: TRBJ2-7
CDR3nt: TGTGCCAGCCGTAGGAGGGAGAGCTCCTACGAGCAGTACTTC
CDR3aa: CASRRRESSYEQYF

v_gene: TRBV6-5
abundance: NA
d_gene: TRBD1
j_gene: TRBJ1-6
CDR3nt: TGTGCCAGCAGTCCGACAGGGGGCTATAATTCACCCCTCCACTTT
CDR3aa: CASSPTGGYNSPLHF

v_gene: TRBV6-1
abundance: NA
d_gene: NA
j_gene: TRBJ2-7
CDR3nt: TGTGCCAGCAGTGAAGCCCCCAATTACGAGCAGTACTTC
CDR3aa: CASSEAPNYEQYF

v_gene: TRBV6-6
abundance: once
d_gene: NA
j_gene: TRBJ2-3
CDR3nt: TGTGCCAGCAGCGAAGGGGGTGATACGCAGTATTTT
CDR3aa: CASSEGGDTQYF

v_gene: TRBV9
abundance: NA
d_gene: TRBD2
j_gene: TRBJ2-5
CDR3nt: TGTGCCAGCAGCGTAGAGGGTCCCGGGACTAGCGGGGGGGCCTTGGAGACCCAGTACTTC
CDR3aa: CASSVEGPGTSGGALETQYF

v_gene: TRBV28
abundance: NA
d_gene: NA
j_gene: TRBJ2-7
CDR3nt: TGTGCCAGCAGTTTACCCCTGGGCAGGTCCCTCCTCACCTACGAGCAGTACTTC
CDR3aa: CASSLPLGRSLLTYEQYF

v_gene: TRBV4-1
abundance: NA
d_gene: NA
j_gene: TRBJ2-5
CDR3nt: TGCGCCAGCAGCGCCGGGCAGACGCGAGAGACCCAGTACTTC
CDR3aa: CASSAGQTRETQYF